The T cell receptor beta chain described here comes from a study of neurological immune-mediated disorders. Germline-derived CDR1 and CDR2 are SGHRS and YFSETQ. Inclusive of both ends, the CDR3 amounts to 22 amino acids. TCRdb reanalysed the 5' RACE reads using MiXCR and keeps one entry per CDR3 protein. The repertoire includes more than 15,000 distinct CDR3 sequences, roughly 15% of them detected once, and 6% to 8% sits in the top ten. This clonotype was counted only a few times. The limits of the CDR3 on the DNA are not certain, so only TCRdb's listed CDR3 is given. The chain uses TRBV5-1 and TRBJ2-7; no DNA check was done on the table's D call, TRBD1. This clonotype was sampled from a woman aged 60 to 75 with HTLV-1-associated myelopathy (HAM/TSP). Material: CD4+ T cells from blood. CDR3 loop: CASSFYICSARGEVQGASEQYF.